A selection of T cell receptor beta chains follows, all from one sample in a study of blood T cell repertoires in COVID-19. TCRdb's table, derived via immunoSEQ multiplex PCR, lists solely in-frame clones and lacks some. This sample has under 350,000 clones, with 90% found just once. The sequenced sample consisted of PBMCs or T cells enriched from blood (not recorded which). Receptors were obtained from a man aged 55 to 70 who had recovered from COVID-19. Each CDR3 is given with its conserved first and last residue. A D gene is named only where the DNA matches it firmly. Where a row states a size, it is once, few, many or the class of an expanded clone; other rows omit it.

abundance | j_gene | d_gene | v_gene | CDR3aa | CDR3nt
few | TRBJ2-3 | TRBD2 | TRBV2 | CASMQGGYTQYF | TGTGCCAGCATGCAGGGAGGGTATACGCAGTATTTT
NA | TRBJ2-3 | TRBD2 | TRBV12-5 | CASGGLAGFTDTQYF | TGTGCTAGTGGGGGACTAGCGGGGTTCACAGATACGCAGTATTTT
once | TRBJ1-1 | TRBD1 | TRBV10-3 | CAISLDRGWTEAFF | TGTGCCATCAGCTTAGACAGGGGGTGGACTGAAGCTTTCTTT
NA | TRBJ2-1 | TRBD2 | TRBV24-1 | CATSLAGGNNEQFF | TGTGCCACCAGTCTGGCGGGAGGGAACAATGAGCAGTTCTTC
NA | TRBJ2-1 | NA | TRBV24-1 | CATSDSRTGSSYNEQFF | TGTGCCACCAGTGATTCCCGCACAGGGAGCTCCTACAATGAGCAGTTCTTC
NA | TRBJ2-2 | TRBD2 | TRBV12-5 | CASGLTSGGRGTGELFF | TGTGCTAGTGGTCTGACCTCGGGAGGCCGAGGCACCGGGGAGCTGTTTTTT
NA | TRBJ2-1 | NA | TRBV3-1/TRBV3-2 | CASSQGSLSREQFF | TGTGCCAGCAGCCAGGGGAGCCTCTCCCGTGAGCAGTTCTTC
NA | TRBJ2-3 | NA | TRBV6-5 | CASSLTGGTDTQYF | TGTGCCAGCAGTCTGACTGGTGGCACAGATACGCAGTATTTT
NA | TRBJ1-4 | NA | TRBV9 | CASSEGAHTNEKLFF | TGTGCCAGCAGCGAAGGGGCGCATACTAATGAAAAACTGTTTTTT
NA | TRBJ1-5 | NA | TRBV6-2/TRBV6-3 | CASGHRALEPQHF | TGTGCCAGCGGCCACAGGGCTTTAGAGCCCCAGCATTTT
NA | TRBJ2-7 | TRBD1 | TRBV5-4 | CASSLNRGDYEQYF | TGTGCCAGCAGCTTGAACAGGGGAGACTACGAGCAGTACTTC
NA | TRBJ1-2 | TRBD1 | TRBV7-8 | CASSPDRTNYGYTF | TGTGCCAGCAGCCCGGACAGGACTAACTATGGCTACACCTTC
NA | TRBJ2-1 | TRBD2 | TRBV14 | CASSPRLAGGSKSSYNEQFF | TGTGCCAGCAGCCCCAGACTAGCGGGAGGGTCGAAGAGCTCCTACAATGAGCAGTTCTTC
NA | TRBJ1-1 | NA | TRBV9 | CASSPRQAKNTEAFF | TGTGCCAGCAGCCCGCGACAAGCCAAGAACACTGAAGCTTTCTTT
NA | TRBJ2-7 | TRBD1 | TRBV6-5 | CASIDRGGYEQYF | TGTGCCAGCATCGACAGGGGAGGATACGAGCAGTACTTC
NA | TRBJ1-1 | NA | TRBV7-9 | CASSPSAVANTEAFF | TGTGCCAGCAGTCCCAGCGCTGTAGCGAACACTGAAGCTTTCTTT
NA | TRBJ2-7 | TRBD1 | TRBV18 | CASSPSLGQGGEQYF | TGTGCCAGCTCACCAAGTTTAGGACAGGGAGGCGAGCAGTACTTC
NA | TRBJ2-1 | TRBD1 | TRBV28 | CASRNPGGAKNEQFF | TGTGCCAGCAGGAACCCAGGGGGCGCGAAAAATGAGCAGTTCTTC
few | TRBJ2-1 | NA | TRBV11-1 | CASSLGSGMSINEQFF | TGTGCCAGCAGCTTAGGTTCGGGAATGTCTATCAATGAGCAGTTCTTC
NA | TRBJ2-1 | NA | TRBV7-2 | CASSLSSAGPYNEQFF | TGTGCCAGCAGCCTTAGCTCGGCGGGACCTTACAATGAGCAGTTCTTC
NA | TRBJ2-7 | TRBD2 | TRBV5-6 | CASRETGTSGAYEQYF | TGTGCCAGCAGGGAAACCGGGACTAGCGGGGCCTACGAGCAGTACTTC
NA | TRBJ1-5 | NA | TRBV7-2 | CASSRRGSNQPQHF | TGTGCCAGCAGTCGTCGGGGAAGCAATCAGCCCCAGCATTTT
NA | TRBJ1-4 | TRBD1 | TRBV9 | CASNPGGGEKLFF | TGTGCCAGCAACCCAGGGGGCGGTGAAAAACTGTTTTTT
NA | TRBJ2-7 | TRBD1 | TRBV5-1 | CASSTGGGYEQYF | TGCGCCAGCTCGACAGGGGGCGGCTACGAGCAGTACTTC
NA | TRBJ1-1 | TRBD1 | TRBV7-9 | CASSFPRGRGPEAFF | TGTGCCAGCAGCTTCCCCAGGGGGCGAGGTCCTGAAGCTTTCTTT
NA | TRBJ2-3 | NA | TRBV3-1/TRBV3-2 | CASSSLRTATDTQYF | TGTGCCAGCAGCAGCCTTCGGACAGCCACAGATACGCAGTATTTT
NA | TRBJ1-1 | NA | TRBV7-2 | CASSFVRGGTEAFF | TGTGCCAGCAGCTTCGTCCGGGGGGGCACTGAAGCTTTCTTT
NA | TRBJ2-3 | NA | TRBV13 | CASSPWGDSRGDTQYF | TGTGCCAGCAGCCCATGGGGGGACTCACGGGGAGATACGCAGTATTTT